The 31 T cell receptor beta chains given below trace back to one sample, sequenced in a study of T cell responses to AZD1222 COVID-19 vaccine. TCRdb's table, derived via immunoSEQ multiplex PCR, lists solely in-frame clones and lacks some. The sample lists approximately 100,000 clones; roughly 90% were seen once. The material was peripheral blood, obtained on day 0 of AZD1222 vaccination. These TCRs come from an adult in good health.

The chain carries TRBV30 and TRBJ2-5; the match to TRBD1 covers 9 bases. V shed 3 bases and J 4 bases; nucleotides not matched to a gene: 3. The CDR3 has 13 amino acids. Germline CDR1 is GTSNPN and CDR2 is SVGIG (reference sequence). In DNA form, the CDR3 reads TGTGCCTGGAGCAGACAGGGGGTAGAGACCCAGTACTTC. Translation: CAWSRQGVETQYF.

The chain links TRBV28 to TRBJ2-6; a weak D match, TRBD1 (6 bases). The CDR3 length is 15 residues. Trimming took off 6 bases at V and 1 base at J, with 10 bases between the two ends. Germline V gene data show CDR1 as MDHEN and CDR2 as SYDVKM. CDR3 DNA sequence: TGTGCCAGCAGGCTAGGGGGATCTGGGGCCAACGTCCTGACTTTC. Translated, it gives CASRLGGSGANVLTF.

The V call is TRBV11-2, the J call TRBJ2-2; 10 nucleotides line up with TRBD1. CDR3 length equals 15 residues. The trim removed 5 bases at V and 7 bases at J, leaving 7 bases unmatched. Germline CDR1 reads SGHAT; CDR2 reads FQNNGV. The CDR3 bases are TGTGCCAGCAGCCCAGGGACAGGGGCAAACGGGGAGCTGTTTTTT. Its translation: CASSPGTGANGELFF.

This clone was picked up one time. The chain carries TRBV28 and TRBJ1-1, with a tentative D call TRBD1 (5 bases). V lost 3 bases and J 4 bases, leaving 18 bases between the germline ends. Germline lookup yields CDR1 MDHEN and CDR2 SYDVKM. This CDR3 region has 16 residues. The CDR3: CASSFLRLRDRTEAFF. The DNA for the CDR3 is TGTGCCAGCAGTTTTTTGAGACTCAGGGACCGCACTGAAGCTTTCTTT. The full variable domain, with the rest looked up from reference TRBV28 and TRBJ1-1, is DVKVTQSSRYLVKRTGEKVFLECVQDMDHENMFWYRQDPGLGLRLIYFSYDVKMKEKGDIPEGYSVSREKKERFSLILESASTNQTSMYLCASSFLRLRDRTEAFFGQGTRLTVV.

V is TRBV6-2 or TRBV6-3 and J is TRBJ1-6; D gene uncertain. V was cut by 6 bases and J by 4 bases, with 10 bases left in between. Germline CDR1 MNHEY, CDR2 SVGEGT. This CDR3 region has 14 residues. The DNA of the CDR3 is TGTGCCAGCAGCCCGCGAGATTATAATTCACCCCTCCACTTT. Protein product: CASSPRDYNSPLHF.

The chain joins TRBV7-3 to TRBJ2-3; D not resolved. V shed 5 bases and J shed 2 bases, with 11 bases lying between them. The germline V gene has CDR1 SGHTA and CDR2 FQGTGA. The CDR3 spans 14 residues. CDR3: CASSQVGDTDTQYF. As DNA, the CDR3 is TGTGCCAGCAGCCAGGTGGGCGACACAGATACGCAGTATTTT.

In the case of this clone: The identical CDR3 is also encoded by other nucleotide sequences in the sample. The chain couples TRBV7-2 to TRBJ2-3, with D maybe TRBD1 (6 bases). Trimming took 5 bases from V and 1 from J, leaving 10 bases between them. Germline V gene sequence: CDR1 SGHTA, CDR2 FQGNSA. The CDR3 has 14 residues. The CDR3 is CASSLDRGTDTQYF. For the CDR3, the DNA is TGTGCCAGCAGCCTGGACAGAGGCACAGATACGCAGTATTTT.

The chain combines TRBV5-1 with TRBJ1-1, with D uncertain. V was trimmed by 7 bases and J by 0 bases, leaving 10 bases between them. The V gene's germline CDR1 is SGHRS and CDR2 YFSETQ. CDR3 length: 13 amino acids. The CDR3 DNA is TGCGCCAGCGGATCCTTTTTGAACACTGAAGCTTTCTTT. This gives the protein CASGSFLNTEAFF. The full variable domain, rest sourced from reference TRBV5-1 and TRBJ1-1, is KAGVTQTPRYLIKTRGQQVTLSCSPISGHRSVSWYQQTPGQGLQFLFEYFSETQRNKGNFPGRFSGRQFSNSRSEMNVSTLELGDSALYLCASGSFLNTEAFFGQGTRLTVV.

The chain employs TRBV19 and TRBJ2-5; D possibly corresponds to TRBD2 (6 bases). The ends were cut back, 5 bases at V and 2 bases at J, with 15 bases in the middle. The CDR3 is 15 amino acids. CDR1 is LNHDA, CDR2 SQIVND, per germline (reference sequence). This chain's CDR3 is CASSSAGAGQETQYF. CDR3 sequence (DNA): TGTGCCAGTAGTTCCGCCGGGGCGGGGCAAGAGACCCAGTACTTC.

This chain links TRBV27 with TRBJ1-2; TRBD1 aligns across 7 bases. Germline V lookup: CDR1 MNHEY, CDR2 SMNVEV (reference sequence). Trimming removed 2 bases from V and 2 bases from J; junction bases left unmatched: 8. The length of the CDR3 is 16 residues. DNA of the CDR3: TGTGCCAGCAGTTTACGGAACAGGGGAGCCAACTATGGCTACACCTTC. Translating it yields CASSLRNRGANYGYTF.

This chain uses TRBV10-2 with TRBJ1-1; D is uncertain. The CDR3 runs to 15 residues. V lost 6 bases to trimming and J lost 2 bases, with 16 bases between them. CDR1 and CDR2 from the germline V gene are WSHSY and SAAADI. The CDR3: CASSDRTGGNTEAFF. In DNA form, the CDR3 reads TGCGCCAGCAGCGACCGGACGGGAGGAAACACTGAAGCTTTCTTT.

The CDR3 is CASSLGYSSYEQYF. The CDR3 bases are TGTGCCAGCAGTTTAGGGTACAGCTCCTACGAGCAGTACTTC. The chain joins TRBV28 to TRBJ2-7; D ambiguous. Germline lookup yields CDR1 MDHEN and CDR2 SYDVKM. CDR3 size: 14 residues. Trimming left V 2 bases short and J 0 bases short, with 8 bases between.

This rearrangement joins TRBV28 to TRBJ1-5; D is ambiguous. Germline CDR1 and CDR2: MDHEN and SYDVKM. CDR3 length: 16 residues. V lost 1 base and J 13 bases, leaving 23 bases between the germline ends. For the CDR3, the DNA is TGTGCCAGCAGTTTATTTGGTAGGTTACTTGATCCTGCTCAGCATTTT. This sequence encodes CASSLFGRLLDPAQHF.

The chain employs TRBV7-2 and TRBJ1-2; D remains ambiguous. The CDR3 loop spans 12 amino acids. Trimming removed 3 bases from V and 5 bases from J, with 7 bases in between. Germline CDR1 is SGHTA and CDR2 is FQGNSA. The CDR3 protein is CASSLTGYGYTF. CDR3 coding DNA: TGTGCCAGCAGCTTGACGGGGTATGGCTACACCTTC.

The CDR3 sequence: CASSQDRGQVYGYTF. CDR3 DNA: TGTGCCAGCAGCCAGGACAGGGGGCAGGTCTATGGCTACACCTTC. The chain is built from TRBV28 and TRBJ1-2; 11 bases align to TRBD1. The V gene end was trimmed by 6 bases and the J gene end by 4 bases; junction bases not matched to a gene: 7. The CDR3 covers 15 residues. Germline loops: CDR1 MDHEN, CDR2 SYDVKM.

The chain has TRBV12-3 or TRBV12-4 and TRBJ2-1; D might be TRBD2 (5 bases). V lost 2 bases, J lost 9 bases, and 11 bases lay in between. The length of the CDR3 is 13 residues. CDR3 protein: CASSLYRDSEQFF. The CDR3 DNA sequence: TGTGCCAGCAGTTTATATCGGGATAGTGAGCAGTTCTTC.

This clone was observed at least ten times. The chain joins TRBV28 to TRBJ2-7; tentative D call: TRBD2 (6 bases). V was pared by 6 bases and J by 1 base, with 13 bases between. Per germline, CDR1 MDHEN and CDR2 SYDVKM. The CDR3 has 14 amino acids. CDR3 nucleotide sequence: TGTGCCAGCAGACCAGGGAGCGGGTCCTACGAGCAGTACTTC. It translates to CASRPGSGSYEQYF.

DNA of the CDR3: TGTGCCAGCTCACCCGCCTTCGGGGGCAATGAGCAGTTCTTC. This gives the protein CASSPAFGGNEQFF. The chain combines TRBV18 with TRBJ2-1; the D gene is possibly TRBD2 (6 bases). The CDR3 totals 14 residues. Germline V gene data show CDR1 as KGHSH and CDR2 as LQKENI. V was shortened by 3 bases and J by 6 bases, with 12 bases between the two germline ends.

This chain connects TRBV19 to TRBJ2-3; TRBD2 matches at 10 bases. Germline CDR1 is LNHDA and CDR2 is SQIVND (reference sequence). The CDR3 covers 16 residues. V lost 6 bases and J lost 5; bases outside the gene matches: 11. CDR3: CASSQNSGRRGDTQYF. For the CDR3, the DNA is TGTGCCAGTAGCCAGAATAGCGGGAGGAGGGGAGATACGCAGTATTTT.

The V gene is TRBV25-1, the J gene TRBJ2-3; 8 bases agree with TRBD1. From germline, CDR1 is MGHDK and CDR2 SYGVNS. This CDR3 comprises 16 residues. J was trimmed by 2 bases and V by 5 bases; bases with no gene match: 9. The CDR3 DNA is TGTGCCAGCAGTAAGGACCGGGACAGGTACACAGATACGCAGTATTTT. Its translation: CASSKDRDRYTDTQYF.

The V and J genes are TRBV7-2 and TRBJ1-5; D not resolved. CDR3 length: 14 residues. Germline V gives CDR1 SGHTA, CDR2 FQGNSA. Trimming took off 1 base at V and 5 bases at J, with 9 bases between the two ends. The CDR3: CASSLVRVDQPQHF. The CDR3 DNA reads TGTGCCAGCAGCTTAGTAAGGGTAGATCAGCCCCAGCATTTT.

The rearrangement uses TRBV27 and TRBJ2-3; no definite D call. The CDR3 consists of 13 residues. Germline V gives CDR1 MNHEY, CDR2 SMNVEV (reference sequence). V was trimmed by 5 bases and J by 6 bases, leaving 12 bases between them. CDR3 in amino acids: CASSPYPPDTQYF. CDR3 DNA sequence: TGTGCCAGCAGTCCATACCCCCCTGATACGCAGTATTTT.

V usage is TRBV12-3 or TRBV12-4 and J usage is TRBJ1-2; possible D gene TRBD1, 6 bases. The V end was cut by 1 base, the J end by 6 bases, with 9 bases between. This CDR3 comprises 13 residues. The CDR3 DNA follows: TGTGCCAGCAGTTTAGACAGGGAGGATGGCTACACCTTC. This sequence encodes CASSLDREDGYTF.

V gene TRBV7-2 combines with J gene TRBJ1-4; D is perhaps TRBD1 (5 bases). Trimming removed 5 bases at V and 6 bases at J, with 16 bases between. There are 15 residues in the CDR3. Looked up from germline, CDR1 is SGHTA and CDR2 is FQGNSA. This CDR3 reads CASSRSGLGYEKLFF. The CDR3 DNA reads TGTGCCAGCAGCCGCTCAGGGCTGGGCTATGAAAAACTGTTTTTT.

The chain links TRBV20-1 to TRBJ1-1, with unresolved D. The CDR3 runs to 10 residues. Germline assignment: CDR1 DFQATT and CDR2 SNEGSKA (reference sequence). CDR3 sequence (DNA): TGCAGGTCCGACGGCACTGAAGCTTTCTTT. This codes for CRSDGTEAFF.

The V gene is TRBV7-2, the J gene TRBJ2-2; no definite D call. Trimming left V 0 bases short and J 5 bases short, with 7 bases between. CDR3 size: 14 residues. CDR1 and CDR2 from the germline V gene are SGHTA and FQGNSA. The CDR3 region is CASSLARQTGELFF. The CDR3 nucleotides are TGTGCCAGCAGCTTAGCGCGGCAAACCGGGGAGCTGTTTTTT.

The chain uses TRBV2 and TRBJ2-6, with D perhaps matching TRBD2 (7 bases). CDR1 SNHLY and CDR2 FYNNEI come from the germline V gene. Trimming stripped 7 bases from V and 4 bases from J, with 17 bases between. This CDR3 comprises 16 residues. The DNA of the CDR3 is TGTGCCAGCACTCGCGGGGGCGTTGGAGGGGCCAACGTCCTGACTTTC. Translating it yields CASTRGGVGGANVLTF.

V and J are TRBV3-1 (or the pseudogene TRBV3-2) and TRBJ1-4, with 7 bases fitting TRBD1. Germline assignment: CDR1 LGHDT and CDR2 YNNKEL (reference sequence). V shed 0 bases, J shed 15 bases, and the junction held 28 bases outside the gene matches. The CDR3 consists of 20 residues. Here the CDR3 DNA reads TGTGCCAGCAGCCAAGAAGGCCAGAGACAGGGCCAAGGGGGTAATGAAATGGTGTTTTTT. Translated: CASSQEGQRQGQGGNEMVFF.

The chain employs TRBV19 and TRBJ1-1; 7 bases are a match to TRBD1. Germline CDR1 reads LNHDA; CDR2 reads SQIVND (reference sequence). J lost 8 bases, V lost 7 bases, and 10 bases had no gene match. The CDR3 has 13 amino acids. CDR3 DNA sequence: TGTGCCAGTATCGGTGTCGGACAGGACGAAGCTTTCTTT. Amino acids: CASIGVGQDEAFF.

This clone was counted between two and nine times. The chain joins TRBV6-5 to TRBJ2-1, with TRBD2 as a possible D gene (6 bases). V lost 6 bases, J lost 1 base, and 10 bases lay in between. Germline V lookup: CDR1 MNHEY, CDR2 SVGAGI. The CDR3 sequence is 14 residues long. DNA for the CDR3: TGTGCCAGCAGCCCGGACTATTCCTACAATGAGCAGTTCTTC. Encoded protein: CASSPDYSYNEQFF.

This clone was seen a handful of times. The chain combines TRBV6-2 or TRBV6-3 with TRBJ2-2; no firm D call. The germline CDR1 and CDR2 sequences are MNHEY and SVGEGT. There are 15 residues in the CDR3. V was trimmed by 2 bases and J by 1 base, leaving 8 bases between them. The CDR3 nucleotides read TGTGCCAGCAGTTACGGCGAAGAGAACACCGGGGAGCTGTTTTTT. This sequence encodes CASSYGEENTGELFF.